This entry lists 19 T cell receptor beta chains sequenced from one sample in a study of CD8 T cells in ankylosing spondylitis (dated by TCRdb to 2017 to 2019). The library was produced with 5' RACE. Sequencing relied on an Illumina HiSeq 2500. The raw public data were reprocessed by TCRdb itself: fastp quality trimming at Q25, MiXCR clonotype calling, in-frame beta chains only. Each record represents a unique CDR3 protein, reported with the most common genes and DNA among its rows. Present in this sample are 150,000 to 200,000 distinct CDR3 sequences, about 9.9% of which were seen just once. The ten top clones hold 25% to 35% of the sample. Specimen: blood, either unsorted or a sorted T cell fraction (not recorded which). These receptors were obtained from a male donor with ankylosing spondylitis or in good health (not recorded which).

V and J are TRBV9 and TRBJ2-4; TRBD1 is a possible D gene (6 bases). Looked up from germline, CDR1 is SGDLS and CDR2 is YYNGEE. V was clipped by 0 bases and J by 2 bases, with 12 bases between them. CDR3 length equals 16 residues. The CDR3 coding sequence is TGTGCCAGCAGCGTAGATCCCCAGGGGACCAAAAACATTCAGTACTTC. This codes for CASSVDPQGTKNIQYF.

This clonotype was seen at least ten times. The chain combines TRBV27 with TRBJ2-3, with D uncertain. CDR3 length equals 12 residues. CDR1 and CDR2 (germline): MNHEY, SMNVEV (reference sequence). V was shortened by 8 bases and J by 6 bases, with 12 bases between the two germline ends. The CDR3 spells CASSTPHDTQYF. CDR3 sequence (DNA): TGTGCCAGCTCCACCCCCCACGATACGCAGTATTTT.

This clonotype was seen a single time. The chain couples TRBV1 to TRBJ1-5; the table's TRBD1 call for D was not verified on the DNA. TRBV1 is a pseudogene segment. This CDR3 comprises 16 residues. CDR3 region: CTSSLETARRNQPQHF. CDR3 bases: TGCACCAGCAGTTTAGAGACAGCCCGGCGCAATCAGCCCCAGCATTTT.

This sequence joins TRBV18 and TRBJ2-7; 8 bases match TRBD2. The CDR3 is 15 residues long. Germline V gene lookup returns CDR1 KGHSH and CDR2 LQKENI. V trimming: 2 bases; J trimming: 5 bases; junction bases outside the gene matches: 8. The CDR3 is CASSPAGGAINEQYF. The CDR3 DNA reads TGTGCCAGCTCACCAGCCGGGGGGGCTATAAACGAGCAGTACTTC.

This clonotype was picked up many times. The rearrangement links TRBV28 to TRBJ2-5, with TRBD2 matching 9 bases. The CDR3 is 15 residues long. The germline V gene has CDR1 MDHEN and CDR2 SYDVKM. J was trimmed by 2 bases and V by 4 bases; bases with no gene match: 5. This CDR3 is CASSSSGATQETQYF. The CDR3 DNA is TGTGCCAGCAGTTCTAGCGGGGCGACTCAAGAGACCCAGTACTTC.

In this sample, this clonotype turned up many times. The J gene is TRBJ2-1, the V gene TRBV20-1; D not resolved. Germline-derived CDR1 and CDR2 are DFQATT and SNEGSKA (reference sequence). CDR3 length: 14 amino acids. V shed 3 bases and J shed 0 bases, with 9 bases lying between them. The CDR3 spells CSASVLSSYNEQFF. CDR3 DNA sequence: TGCAGTGCTAGTGTGTTGAGCTCCTACAATGAGCAGTTCTTC.

V gene TRBV29-1 combines with J gene TRBJ2-1; 14 nucleotides agree with TRBD2. Losses at the gene ends were 2 bases for V and 13 bases for J; bases not matched to a gene: 7. The CDR3 covers 14 residues. Germline V gives CDR1 SQVTM, CDR2 ANQGSEA. The chain's CDR3 is CSVERGTSGGYQFF. CDR3 DNA: TGCAGCGTTGAACGGGGGACTAGCGGGGGTTATCAGTTCTTC.

This clonotype was seen more than once but under ten times. The chain uses TRBV9 and TRBJ2-1; weak D call: TRBD2 (6 bases). V shed 0 bases and J shed 0 bases, with 10 bases lying between them. The CDR3 covers 16 residues. In germline, CDR1 is SGDLS, CDR2 YYNGEE. CDR3 loop: CASSVDGSPSYNEQFF. As DNA, the CDR3 is TGTGCCAGCAGCGTAGACGGGAGCCCCTCCTACAATGAGCAGTTCTTC.

There are a few counts of this clonotype. The CDR3 coding sequence is TGTGCCAGCAGTTACTGGTCCCTAACAACAGATACGCAGTATTTT. It is translated as CASSYWSLTTDTQYF. The chain carries TRBV6-2 or TRBV6-3 and TRBJ2-3; D gene unclear. Trimming pared 1 base from V and 3 bases from J, leaving 11 bases between. The length of the CDR3 is 15 residues. Germline values: CDR1 MNHEY, CDR2 SVGEGT.

This clonotype was seen repeatedly, ten times or more. The chain joins TRBV4-3 to TRBJ2-3; TRBD2 might be the D (5 bases). Germline CDR1 reads LGHNA; CDR2 reads YSLEER. There are 14 residues in the CDR3. Trimming pared 1 base from V and 10 bases from J, leaving 15 bases between. CDR3 amino acids: CASSQAPMRDPQYF. The CDR3 DNA sequence: TGCGCCAGCAGCCAAGCTCCCATGAGGGATCCGCAGTATTTT.

In its sample, this clonotype was seen a few times. The chain's CDR3 is CASRPGSQGPLDTGELFF. DNA of the CDR3: TGTGCCAGCAGGCCGGGGTCCCAAGGGCCCTTAGACACCGGGGAGCTGTTTTTT. This chain links TRBV27 with TRBJ2-2; TRBD2 might be the D (5 bases). Trimming took off 6 bases at V and 3 bases at J, with 23 bases between the two ends. Per the germline V gene, CDR1 is MNHEY and CDR2 is SMNVEV (reference sequence). The CDR3 totals 18 residues.

This chain joins TRBV7-2 and TRBJ1-1; possibly TRBD1 for D (5 bases). Per the germline V gene, CDR1 is SGHTA and CDR2 is FQGNSA. The CDR3 totals 14 residues. V lost 2 bases and J 3 bases, leaving 10 bases between the germline ends. The CDR3 region is CASSLYGTDTEAFF. DNA of the CDR3: TGTGCCAGCAGCTTATACGGGACCGACACTGAAGCTTTCTTT.

This clonotype has a handful of counts. The V call is TRBV11-3, the J call TRBJ1-2; D not resolved. CDR1 and CDR2 (germline): SGHNT, YENEEA. Trimming took 5 bases from V and 0 from J, leaving 10 bases between them. CDR3 length: 14 residues. For the CDR3, the DNA is TGTGCCAGCAGCCCCCCTGGCGCTAACTATGGCTACACCTTC. Amino acid sequence: CASSPPGANYGYTF.

In its sample, this clonotype was seen many times. The chain recombines TRBV24-1 with TRBJ1-2; no definite D call. Between the trimmed V and J ends, which lost 3 bases and 3 bases, there was a span of 7 bases. The V gene's germline CDR1 is KGHDR and CDR2 SFDVKD. The CDR3 is made up of 13 amino acids. CDR3 DNA sequence: TGTGCCACCAGTGATCGGTCTTACTATGGCTACACCTTC. The encoded protein is CATSDRSYYGYTF.

This clonotype was seen many times. V and J are TRBV5-1 and TRBJ2-2, with a tentative D call TRBD1 (6 bases). V dropped 0 bases and J dropped 6 bases, with 15 bases sitting between them. Germline CDR1 reads SGHRS; CDR2 reads YFSETQ. This CDR3 contains 16 residues. CDR3 amino acids: CASSLETGIGPGELFF. As DNA, the CDR3 is TGCGCCAGCAGCTTGGAGACAGGCATTGGACCCGGGGAGCTGTTTTTT.

This clonotype was seen at least ten times. This chain connects TRBV20-1 to TRBJ1-1; 8 nucleotides match TRBD1. V lost 2 bases and J lost 2; bases outside the gene matches: 7. This CDR3 spans 15 amino acids. In germline, CDR1 is DFQATT, CDR2 SNEGSKA (reference sequence). CDR3 protein: CSARQGADRNTEAFF. In DNA form, the CDR3 reads TGCAGTGCTAGACAGGGGGCGGATAGAAACACTGAAGCTTTCTTT.

This clonotype was found many times. V and J are TRBV24-1 and TRBJ1-2; 7 bases map to TRBD1. CDR3 length: 15 amino acids. Germline assignment: CDR1 KGHDR and CDR2 SFDVKD. V dropped 3 bases and J dropped 6; count of bases not matched to a gene: 9. The CDR3 DNA follows: TGTGCCACCAGTGATCCAACCGGGACAGCAAATGGCTACACCTTC. Residues: CATSDPTGTANGYTF.

Ten or more counts support this clonotype. V and J are TRBV28 and TRBJ1-1, with a tentative D call TRBD1 (6 bases). The CDR3 totals 14 residues. The V end lost 10 bases, the J end lost 2 bases, and 17 bases lay between the germline ends. Germline V CDR1 and CDR2: MDHEN, SYDVKM. CDR3 DNA sequence: TGTGCCACTGATGGGACACCAACAAACACTGAAGCTTTCTTT. Translated: CATDGTPTNTEAFF. The complete variable domain, with remaining parts taken from reference TRBV28 and TRBJ1-1, reads DVKVTQSSRYLVKRTGEKVFLECVQDMDHENMFWYRQDPGLGLRLIYFSYDVKMKEKGDIPEGYSVSREKKERFSLILESASTNQTSMYLCATDGTPTNTEAFFGQGTRLTVV.

This clonotype was counted ten times or more. The chain recombines TRBV11-2 with TRBJ2-4, with 7 bases that match TRBD2. CDR3 length: 15 amino acids. Germline V gives CDR1 SGHAT, CDR2 FQNNGV. J lost 10 bases, V lost 1 base, and 10 bases had no gene match. The CDR3 sequence is CASSLAGGLLSIQYF. The CDR3 coding sequence is TGTGCCAGCAGCTTAGCGGGGGGACTACTATCAATTCAGTACTTC.